The rows below give T cell receptor beta chains drawn from one sample of a study of control samples from healthy donors and cancer patients. Here immunoSEQ multiplex PCR was the method, and the copy in TCRdb shows in-frame clones only, minus some. The data hold over 100,000 clones, with more than 85% observed a single time. Sample: blood. The receptors derive from a woman aged 45-65 years in good health. Both conserved end residues are part of each CDR3. The order of the fields is V gene, J gene, clone size, D gene, CDR3 protein, CDR3 DNA. A D gene is named only where the DNA matches it firmly. Expanded clones get a size class; other rows say once, few or many, or leave the size out.

>TRBV14|TRBJ2-5|NA|TRBD2
CASSPGLASYQETQYF
TGTGCCAGCAGCCCTGGACTAGCGTCGTACCAAGAGACCCAGTACTTC
>TRBV2|TRBJ2-5|NA|TRBD2
CASSGGLAQETQYF
TGTGCCAGCAGTGGAGGACTAGCGCAAGAGACCCAGTACTTC
>TRBV30|TRBJ2-2|few|NA
CAWKSSPDTGELFF
TGTGCCTGGAAATCTAGCCCTGACACCGGGGAGCTGTTTTTT
>TRBV4-1|TRBJ2-3|NA|NA
CASSQVGVPDTQYF
TGCGCCAGCAGCCAAGTGGGGGTCCCAGATACGCAGTATTTT
>TRBV6-5|TRBJ2-1|NA|TRBD2
CASKAGGTGNEQFF
TGTGCCAGCAAGGCGGGAGGTACTGGTAATGAGCAGTTCTTC
>TRBV6-1|TRBJ2-1|NA|NA
CASSEDGSSYNEQFF
TGTGCCAGCAGTGAGGACGGTAGCTCCTACAATGAGCAGTTCTTC
>TRBV7-3|TRBJ2-1|NA|TRBD2
CASSPIAGAYNEQFF
TGTGCCAGCAGCCCCATAGCGGGGGCCTACAATGAGCAGTTCTTC
>TRBV19|TRBJ1-3|NA|NA
CASNRIGGTGNTIYF
TGTGCCAGTAATAGAATCGGAGGGACTGGAAACACCATATATTTT
>TRBV7-2|TRBJ2-5|NA|NA
CASSLSLGVEGTQYF
TGTGCCAGCAGCTTAAGCCTGGGCGTCGAGGGGACCCAGTACTTC
>TRBV6-6|TRBJ1-5|once|TRBD1
CASSSSGTGVGQPQHF
TGTGCCAGCAGTTCTTCCGGGACAGGGGTGGGTCAGCCCCAGCATTTT
>TRBV14|TRBJ1-1|NA|TRBD1
CASSLGTDPEAFF
TGTGCCAGCAGCCTGGGGACAGATCCTGAAGCTTTCTTT
>TRBV5-5|TRBJ2-6|NA|TRBD2
CASSPEPLAGVSGANVLTF
TGTGCCAGCAGCCCCGAACCGCTAGCGGGAGTCTCTGGGGCCAACGTCCTGACTTTC
>TRBV7-9|TRBJ2-1|NA|NA
CASSANGGRNNEQFF
TGTGCCAGCAGCGCAAACGGGGGCCGCAACAATGAGCAGTTCTTC
>TRBV6-5|TRBJ1-1|NA|NA
CASTPYSSDNEAFF
TGTGCCAGCACTCCCTATAGCAGCGACAATGAAGCTTTCTTT
>TRBV9|TRBJ2-7|NA|NA
CASSQTTDASSYEQYF
TGTGCCAGCAGCCAGACGACGGACGCGAGCTCCTACGAGCAGTACTTC
>TRBV30|TRBJ2-3|NA|NA
CAWSGTKDTQYF
TGTGCCTGGAGTGGGACCAAAGATACGCAGTATTTT
>TRBV24-1|TRBJ2-2|NA|NA
CATSDLGATGELFF
TGTGCCACCAGTGATTTGGGTGCTACCGGGGAGCTGTTTTTT
>TRBV5-1|TRBJ2-1|NA|NA
CASSSGRKTSYNEQFF
TGCGCCAGCAGCTCTGGACGCAAAACCTCCTACAATGAGCAGTTCTTC
>TRBV19|TRBJ1-2|NA|NA
CASSIRGLYGYTF
TGTGCCAGTAGTATACGGGGGCTCTATGGCTACACCTTC
>TRBV19|TRBJ2-5|NA|NA
CASSDRKETQYF
TGTGCCAGTAGTGACAGGAAAGAGACCCAGTACTTC
>TRBV12-3/TRBV12-4|TRBJ2-7|NA|NA
CASSPGAEQYF
TGTGCCAGCAGTCCCGGGGCCGAGCAGTACTTC
>TRBV6-1|TRBJ1-3|NA|TRBD1
CASSERGQGDTIYF
TGTGCCAGCAGTGAAAGGGGCCAGGGGGACACCATATATTTT
>TRBV6-2/TRBV6-3|TRBJ1-5|NA|TRBD1
CASSFIQGFQPQHF
TGTGCCAGCAGTTTTATACAGGGGTTTCAGCCCCAGCATTTT
>TRBV9|TRBJ2-7|NA|NA
CASSVEAGLSYEQYF
TGTGCCAGCAGCGTAGAAGCAGGGCTCTCCTACGAGCAGTACTTC
>TRBV5-1|TRBJ2-5|NA|TRBD1
CASSYPTGTETQYF
TGCGCCAGCAGCTACCCGACAGGGACGGAGACCCAGTACTTC
>TRBV3-1/TRBV3-2|TRBJ1-1|NA|NA
CASSQVSNINTEAFF
TGTGCCAGCAGCCAAGTGAGCAACATCAACACTGAAGCTTTCTTT
>TRBV7-9|TRBJ2-1|NA|NA
CASTSYNEQFF
TGTGCCAGCACCTCCTACAATGAGCAGTTCTTC
>TRBV9|TRBJ2-3|NA|NA
CASSVDGDLSTDTQYF
TGTGCCAGCAGCGTAGATGGGGATTTGAGCACAGATACGCAGTATTTT
>TRBV5-4|TRBJ1-2|NA|NA
CASSQDSFYGYTF
TGTGCCAGCAGCCAGGATTCTTTCTATGGCTACACCTTC
>TRBV9|TRBJ2-1|NA|NA
CASGTGLSSYNEQFF
TGTGCCAGCGGGACCGGGCTCAGCTCCTACAATGAGCAGTTCTTC
>TRBV24-1|TRBJ2-2|NA|NA
CATSVWGVGELFF
TGTGCCACCAGTGTTTGGGGGGTCGGGGAGCTGTTTTTT
>TRBV10-3|TRBJ2-3|NA|TRBD2
CAIKTSGSTDTQYF
TGTGCCATCAAGACTAGCGGGAGTACAGATACGCAGTATTTT
>TRBV6-2/TRBV6-3|TRBJ1-2|NA|NA
CASSTGTGSYGYTF
TGTGCCAGCAGTACGGGAACAGGTTCCTATGGCTACACCTTC
>TRBV4-1|TRBJ2-1|NA|NA
CASSQDASYNEQFF
TGCGCCAGCAGCCAAGATGCCAGTTACAATGAGCAGTTCTTC
>TRBV7-9|TRBJ1-1|NA|TRBD1
CASSFQGGRNTEAFF
TGTGCCAGCAGCTTTCAGGGGGGTAGGAACACTGAAGCTTTCTTT
>TRBV6-4|TRBJ2-1|once|TRBD1
CASSDPGQISSYNEQFF
TGTGCCAGCAGTGACCCGGGACAGATAAGCTCCTACAATGAGCAGTTCTTC
>TRBV18|TRBJ2-7|NA|NA
CASSQGGGGSEQYF
TGTGCCAGCTCGCAGGGAGGGGGGGGAAGCGAGCAGTACTTC
>TRBV7-8|TRBJ2-5|once|NA
CASSLIAPTGLQAQYF
TGTGCCAGCAGCTTAATTGCCCCGACAGGACTTCAGGCCCAGTACTTC
>TRBV9|TRBJ2-1|NA|TRBD2
CASSSYAGSGDGGEQFF
TGTGCCAGCAGCTCATACGCGGGTAGCGGGGATGGGGGTGAGCAGTTCTTC
>TRBV7-3|TRBJ2-2|NA|NA
CASLADRNTGELFF
TGTGCCAGCCTTGCGGACAGAAACACCGGGGAGCTGTTTTTT
>TRBV15|TRBJ2-5|few|NA
CATSRQALVQETQYF
TGTGCCACCAGTCGCCAAGCGCTCGTGCAAGAGACCCAGTACTTC
>TRBV9|TRBJ1-6|once|NA
CASSVGGQGFSPLHF
TGTGCCAGCAGCGTAGGAGGTCAGGGGTTTTCACCCCTCCACTTT
>TRBV6-5|TRBJ2-7|NA|NA
CASTRPGTTTLRF
TGTGCCAGCACCCGACCCGGGACAACTACCCTCCGCTTC
>TRBV5-6|TRBJ2-7|NA|NA
CASSLVVTTGDEQYF
TGTGCCAGCAGCTTGGTTGTGACAACCGGGGACGAGCAGTACTTC
>TRBV21-1|TRBJ2-3|NA|NA
CASSAGLAGESTDTQYF
TGTGCCAGCAGCGCGGGACTAGCGGGAGAGAGCACAGATACGCAGTATTTT
>TRBV30|TRBJ2-3|NA|NA
CALRGGKTRTDTQYF
TGTGCTTTACGAGGGGGAAAGACCCGCACAGATACGCAGTATTTT
>TRBV19|TRBJ1-2|NA|NA
CASAKDQAVYGYTF
TGTGCCAGTGCCAAGGATCAGGCCGTCTATGGCTACACCTTC
>TRBV10-3|TRBJ2-5|NA|TRBD1
CAISELAGTGQETQYF
TGTGCCATCAGTGAGCTAGCCGGGACAGGGCAAGAGACCCAGTACTTC
>TRBV11-2|TRBJ1-3|NA|NA
CASSLILASISGNTIYF
TGTGCCAGCAGCTTAATCTTAGCGAGTATCTCTGGAAACACCATATATTTT
>TRBV5-4|TRBJ2-1|NA|NA
CASSSGRFDEQFF
TGTGCCAGCAGCTCAGGGAGGTTCGATGAGCAGTTCTTC
>TRBV5-6|TRBJ1-5|NA|NA
CASSRKMDVQTYSNQPQHF
TGTGCCAGCAGCCGAAAGATGGACGTCCAAACTTATAGCAATCAGCCCCAGCATTTT
>TRBV9|TRBJ2-2|NA|NA
CASSAETGELFF
TGTGCCAGCAGCGCTGAAACCGGGGAGCTGTTTTTT
>TRBV9|TRBJ2-3|NA|TRBD2
CASSGGSGLVPTDTQYF
TGTGCCAGCAGTGGAGGCTCAGGACTAGTCCCCACAGATACGCAGTATTTT
>TRBV6-5|TRBJ1-2|NA|NA
CASSYVGRVDGYTF
TGTGCCAGCAGTTACGTCGGCAGGGTGGATGGCTACACCTTC
>TRBV2|TRBJ2-7|few|NA
CASLGTDYEQYF
TGTGCCAGTCTAGGGACTGACTACGAGCAGTACTTC
>TRBV29-1|TRBJ2-3|NA|NA
CSVVSGGEVTDTQYF
TGCAGCGTTGTATCGGGGGGCGAGGTCACAGATACGCAGTATTTT